What follows are 2 T cell receptor beta chains derived from one specimen sequenced in a study of shared clonotypes between healthy human individuals. Repertoires were generated with immunoSEQ multiplex PCR, while TCRdb's copy carries only in-frame clones and drops some. The sample has 980,000 or so clones; 76% are singletons. The sequenced sample was memory CD4+ T cells sorted from blood. Noted subset: CD45RA-negative fraction. The receptor source for this set is a man aged 18-30 years in good health.

The chain recombines TRBV18 with TRBJ2-2; 10 bases map to TRBD2. J lost 4 bases, V lost 2 bases, and 10 bases had no gene match. This CDR3 has 18 amino acids. The germline gives CDR1 KGHSH, CDR2 LQKENI. The DNA of the CDR3 is TGTGCCAGCTCACCAGTTTTCGTAGCGGGAGGTAGCACCGGGGAGCTGTTTTTT. This codes for CASSPVFVAGGSTGELFF.

Turning to this clone: Other DNA sequences from this sample encode an identical CDR3 as well. V is TRBV19 and J is TRBJ1-1; TRBD1 matches at 8 bases. CDR3 size: 14 residues. From germline, CDR1 is LNHDA and CDR2 SQIVND (reference sequence). The junction had 6 bases not matched to a gene; V was cut back by 5 bases and J by 4 bases. The CDR3: CASSDRGLGTEAFF. As DNA, the CDR3 is TGTGCCAGTAGTGACAGGGGCTTAGGCACTGAAGCTTTCTTT.